The rows below give T cell receptor beta chains drawn from one sample of a study of cytomegalovirus exposure and HLA in healthy donors. The data were produced by immunoSEQ multiplex PCR, yet TCRdb's version contains in-frame clones alone and is incomplete. The sample yields 70,000 to 100,000 clones, approximately 80% seen once. Sequences were obtained from PBMCs. These receptors all stem from a woman in her forties or fifties in good health and CMV-seropositive. CDR3s include the opening cysteine and the closing phenylalanine or tryptophan. The order of the fields is D gene, clone size, J gene, V gene, CDR3 protein, CDR3 DNA. The D gene is left open where the match is weak. Only some rows state a clone size, as once, few, many or a class for expanded clones.

TRBD1 | NA | TRBJ2-6 | TRBV5-6 | CASSPRTGIISGANVLTF | TGTGCCAGCAGCCCGAGGACAGGGATTATCTCTGGGGCCAACGTCCTGACTTTC
TRBD1 | NA | TRBJ1-2 | TRBV6-1 | CASNPGQRLFYTF | TGTGCCAGCAACCCGGGACAGAGGCTCTTCTACACCTTC
TRBD2 | few | TRBJ2-3 | TRBV6-5 | CASNRAGVMTDTQYF | TGTGCCAGCAACCGGGCGGGAGTTATGACAGATACGCAGTATTTT
TRBD1 | NA | TRBJ1-4 | TRBV10-3 | CAIRPGQRNEKLFF | TGTGCCATCAGGCCGGGACAGCGTAATGAAAAACTGTTTTTT
TRBD1 | NA | TRBJ2-5 | TRBV29-1 | CSGGTGIQETQYF | TGCAGCGGGGGGACAGGAATTCAAGAGACCCAGTACTTC
NA | NA | TRBJ1-2 | TRBV29-1 | CSVVLTGLDYGYTF | TGCAGCGTCGTTCTTACGGGGTTAGACTATGGCTACACCTTC
TRBD1 | few | TRBJ1-4 | TRBV7-2 | CASSPGQLGHRKLFF | TGTGCCAGCAGCCCGGGACAGTTAGGTCATAGGAAACTGTTTTTT
TRBD2 | NA | TRBJ2-7 | TRBV7-9 | CASSPGGTDPRYF | TGTGCCAGCAGCCCGGGGGGGACGGACCCCCGGTACTTC
NA | NA | TRBJ2-7 | TRBV5-4 | CASSLGAAGGTYEQYF | TGTGCCAGCAGCTTGGGGGCGGCAGGGGGGACCTACGAGCAGTACTTC
NA | NA | TRBJ2-7 | TRBV6-5 | CASRGLPPSYEQYF | TGTGCCAGCAGGGGACTCCCGCCCAGCTACGAGCAGTACTTC
NA | NA | TRBJ2-3 | TRBV30 | CAWSPPRGGFTDTQYF | TGTGCCTGGAGTCCCCCGCGTGGCGGATTCACAGATACGCAGTATTTT
NA | few | TRBJ1-1 | TRBV7-9 | CASSYGGSDTEAFF | TGTGCCAGCAGCTACGGCGGGTCAGACACTGAAGCTTTCTTT
NA | NA | TRBJ2-3 | TRBV11-2 | CASSLEFGGRGGADTQYF | TGTGCCAGCAGCTTAGAGTTTGGGGGCAGGGGTGGAGCAGATACGCAGTATTTT
TRBD1 | few | TRBJ2-1 | TRBV15 | CATSRGQGMNEQFF | TGTGCCACCAGCAGGGGACAGGGAATGAATGAGCAGTTCTTC
TRBD1 | NA | TRBJ1-2 | TRBV5-1 | CASSLGGTGEDYTF | TGCGCCAGCAGCTTGGGAGGGACAGGGGAGGACTACACCTTC
NA | NA | TRBJ1-1 | TRBV5-6 | CASSFSQNTEAFF | TGTGCCAGCAGCTTTAGCCAGAACACTGAAGCTTTCTTT
NA | few | TRBJ2-1 | TRBV30 | CACSQSYNEQFF | TGTGCCTGCTCACAGTCTTACAATGAGCAGTTCTTC
TRBD1 | NA | TRBJ2-5 | TRBV5-4 | CASSSRQGAQETQYF | TGTGCCAGCAGCTCGAGACAGGGGGCTCAAGAGACCCAGTACTTC
NA | NA | TRBJ2-3 | TRBV9 | CASSVDVALEDTQYF | TGTGCCAGCAGCGTAGACGTGGCCCTGGAGGATACGCAGTATTTT
NA | NA | TRBJ1-4 | TRBV7-8 | CASSLASFNEKLFF | TGTGCCAGCAGCTTAGCCTCCTTTAATGAAAAACTGTTTTTT
NA | NA | TRBJ2-5 | TRBV6-5 | CASSQPGIGEQYF | TGTGCCAGCAGCCAACCGGGGATTGGAGAGCAGTACTTC
NA | NA | TRBJ2-5 | TRBV6-6 | CASSYLSRGWGQYF | TGTGCCAGCAGTTACCTCTCCCGGGGGTGGGGGCAGTACTTC
NA | NA | TRBJ2-1 | TRBV6-5 | CASKEGGEQFF | TGTGCCAGCAAAGAAGGGGGTGAGCAGTTCTTC
TRBD2 | NA | TRBJ2-1 | TRBV5-1 | CASSGGTTPSYNEQFF | TGCGCCAGCAGCGGCGGGACTACCCCCTCATACAATGAGCAGTTCTTC
TRBD1 | NA | TRBJ1-1 | TRBV19 | CASSIQGPNTEAFF | TGTGCCAGTAGCATACAGGGGCCGAACACTGAAGCTTTCTTT
NA | medium-sized | TRBJ1-1 | TRBV6-1 | CASSEVRDGLAWAFF | TGTGCCAGCAGTGAGGTCCGGGATGGCCTCGCTTGGGCTTTCTTT
TRBD2 | NA | TRBJ2-3 | TRBV5-1 | CASSPRGGSAGAQYF | TGCGCCAGCAGCCCCCGCGGCGGGAGTGCGGGTGCGCAGTATTTT
NA | NA | TRBJ1-1 | TRBV10-3 | CAIRTGLNTEAFF | TGTGCCATCAGAACCGGGTTGAACACTGAAGCTTTCTTT
NA | NA | TRBJ2-1 | TRBV6-4 | CASSDWPGEQFF | TGTGCCAGCAGTGACTGGCCGGGGGAGCAGTTCTTC
TRBD1 | NA | TRBJ2-1 | TRBV19 | CASSFGTAYSYNEQFF | TGTGCCAGTAGTTTCGGGACAGCATACTCCTACAATGAGCAGTTCTTC
TRBD1 | NA | TRBJ2-7 | TRBV11-2 | CASSHNRGLHEQYF | TGTGCCAGCAGTCACAACAGGGGGCTCCACGAGCAGTACTTC
NA | NA | TRBJ2-2 | TRBV5-1 | CASSFKSRVSGELFF | TGCGCCAGCAGCTTTAAATCCAGGGTGTCCGGGGAGCTGTTTTTT
TRBD2 | NA | TRBJ2-1 | TRBV6-1 | CASSVGGSRDEQFF | TGTGCCAGCAGTGTGGGCGGGAGTAGGGATGAGCAGTTCTTC
NA | NA | TRBJ1-1 | TRBV13 | CASSSRQQGMNTEAFF | TGTGCCAGCAGCTCTCGACAGCAGGGGATGAACACTGAAGCTTTCTTT
NA | NA | TRBJ1-2 | TRBV7-9 | CSSSDSLGYTF | TGTTCCAGCAGCGACTCTTTGGGCTACACCTTC
NA | once | TRBJ1-4 | TRBV11-1 | CASSLQSTANEKLFF | TGTGCCAGCAGCTTACAAAGTACAGCTAATGAAAAACTGTTTTTT
NA | NA | TRBJ1-2 | TRBV25-1 | CASSELYGYTF | TGTGCCAGCAGCGAATTATATGGCTACACCTTC
NA | NA | TRBJ1-4 | TRBV29-1 | CSVGTTNEKLFF | TGCAGCGTTGGTACAACTAATGAAAAACTGTTTTTT
NA | NA | TRBJ2-5 | TRBV27 | CASSSTSLETQYF | TGTGCCAGCAGTTCGACTAGTTTGGAGACCCAGTACTTC
TRBD2 | NA | TRBJ2-3 | TRBV10-1 | CASSAGLADSTDTQYF | TGCGCCAGCAGTGCAGGACTAGCCGACAGCACAGATACGCAGTATTTT